The subject of this entry is one TCR beta chain. This CDR3 is 15 amino acids long. V dropped 0 bases and J dropped 4; count of bases not matched to a gene: 4. CDR1 MGHRA and CDR2 YSYEKL come from the germline V gene. Measured with immunoSEQ multiplex PCR; TCRdb has only the in-frame clones, and not every one. The sample shows approximately 250,000 clones, 80% to 95% of them seen only once. The data originate from a study of blood T cell repertoires in COVID-19. The source material was peripheral blood. V is TRBV4-1 and J is TRBJ1-2, with TRBD1 matching 8 bases. The clonotype originates from a man aged 30 to 45 with COVID-19, enrolled during active disease. The CDR3 reads CASSQEDRAFYGYTF. The CDR3 region has the DNA TGCGCCAGCAGCCAAGAGGACAGGGCCTTCTATGGCTACACCTTC.